This T cell receptor beta chain came from a study of T cell repertoires in cytomegalovirus infection. Study as a whole: Recently identified HLA-C-restricted CMV epitopes were among the peptides used.

The CDR3 is 15 residues long. Between the trimmed V and J ends, which lost 4 bases and 0 bases, there was a span of 12 bases. Germline V gives CDR1 LNHDA, CDR2 SQIVND (reference sequence). This clonotype was detected ten times or more. Its target is unknown. TCRdb used MiXCR to reprocess the reads, holding one entry per CDR3 protein. The data show roughly 150,000 distinct CDR3 sequences, roughly 32% seen once. The chain uses TRBV19 and TRBJ1-1; D gene unclear. The sample in question was CD8+ T cells from cultured PBMCs, obtained from culture after CMV antigen stimulation. This TCR came from a human donor in good health (CMV status not recorded). Some clones in this sample may be carry-over from other donors' samples. For the CDR3, the DNA is TGTGCCAGTAGTACCGACCCTAGCATGAACACTGAAGCTTTCTTT. Protein: CASSTDPSMNTEAFF.